One sample yielded the 12 T cell receptor beta chains listed below, sequenced in a study of technical replicates of blood from four donors. Libraries were prepared by immunoSEQ multiplex PCR; TCRdb keeps only in-frame clonotypes and omits some of them. This table holds more than 65,000 clones, roughly nine tenths found once. Specimen: T cells isolated from PBMCs. The receptors were sampled from a human donor in good health.

The rearrangement uses TRBV28 and TRBJ2-7, with 9 bases fitting TRBD2. In germline, CDR1 is MDHEN, CDR2 SYDVKM. J gave up 5 bases and V 5 bases, and 7 bases lay outside the gene matches. This CDR3 is 14 amino acids long. CDR3 in amino acids: CASSGEGLAHEQYF. The CDR3 DNA is TGTGCCAGCAGTGGGGAGGGACTAGCCCACGAGCAGTACTTC. The full variable domain, completed using reference TRBV28 and TRBJ2-7, is DVKVTQSSRYLVKRTGEKVFLECVQDMDHENMFWYRQDPGLGLRLIYFSYDVKMKEKGDIPEGYSVSREKKERFSLILESASTNQTSMYLCASSGEGLAHEQYFGPGTRLTVT.

The V gene is TRBV9, the J gene TRBJ2-1; 12 bases agree with TRBD2. V shed 6 bases and J 4 bases; nucleotides not matched to a gene: 5. The CDR3 length is 15 residues. Germline V lookup: CDR1 SGDLS, CDR2 YYNGEE. CDR3 DNA: TGTGCCAGCAACCTAGCGGGAGGGACATACAATGAGCAGTTCTTC. Its protein is CASNLAGGTYNEQFF.

This sequence joins TRBV19 and TRBJ1-2, with TRBD1 identical over 7 bases. The CDR3 covers 15 residues. Germline V gives CDR1 LNHDA, CDR2 SQIVND (reference sequence). The junction had 6 bases not matched to a gene; V was cut back by 1 base and J by 4 bases. The CDR3 bases are TGTGCCAGTAGTATAGTTGTAGACAGGGTCTATGGCTACACCTTC. The encoded protein is CASSIVVDRVYGYTF.

This chain uses TRBV27 with TRBJ2-3; the match to TRBD1 covers 7 bases. Germline loops: CDR1 MNHEY, CDR2 SMNVEV (reference sequence). The CDR3 loop spans 12 amino acids. Unmatched junction bases numbered 5, after V lost 10 bases and J lost 4 bases. This CDR3 reads CATRTGADTQYF. The CDR3 DNA reads TGTGCCACACGTACAGGGGCAGATACGCAGTATTTT.

The V gene is TRBV4-1, the J gene TRBJ2-1, with D perhaps matching TRBD1 (5 bases). The germline V gene has CDR1 MGHRA and CDR2 YSYEKL. This CDR3 has 12 residues. V shed 4 bases and J shed 8 bases, with 9 bases lying between them. The CDR3 spells CASSRGRDEQFF. CDR3 bases: TGCGCCAGCAGCCGGGGCAGGGATGAGCAGTTCTTC.

V and J are TRBV27 and TRBJ2-3; 8 nucleotides match TRBD1. This CDR3 contains 17 residues. J was trimmed by 3 bases and V by 4 bases; bases with no gene match: 12. CDR1 and CDR2 from the germline V gene are MNHEY and SMNVEV (reference sequence). CDR3 residues: CASSSHRGTPTTDTQYF. The CDR3 DNA reads as TGTGCCAGCAGTTCACACAGGGGGACCCCAACAACAGATACGCAGTATTTT.

This chain connects TRBV7-6 to TRBJ2-3; TRBD2 matches 8 bases. The CDR3 is made up of 16 amino acids. V dropped 5 bases and J dropped 4; count of bases not matched to a gene: 11. CDR1 and CDR2 from the germline V gene are SGHVS and FNYEAQ. CDR3 nucleotide sequence: TGTGCCAGCAGCCTGGCGGGGGGCTTTCCGCCAGATACGCAGTATTTT. This gives the protein CASSLAGGFPPDTQYF.

V usage is TRBV30 and J usage is TRBJ1-5, with 9 nucleotides matching TRBD1. The germline V gene has CDR1 GTSNPN and CDR2 SVGIG (reference sequence). The V and J ends lost 4 bases and 3 bases, in that order; junction bases with no gene match: 10. CDR3 length: 16 residues. The CDR3 DNA reads TGTGCCTGGAACGCGGTGGGACAGGGCTACAATCAGCCCCAGCATTTT. This codes for CAWNAVGQGYNQPQHF.

The rearrangement joins TRBV27 to TRBJ2-7; 7 positions agree with TRBD1. The junction had 11 bases not matched to a gene; V was cut back by 4 bases and J by 5 bases. Germline V lookup: CDR1 MNHEY, CDR2 SMNVEV (reference sequence). The CDR3 has 15 residues. The CDR3 DNA follows: TGTGCCAGCAGTTCTCCGGGACAGAGGGCCCACGAGCAGTACTTC. This sequence encodes CASSSPGQRAHEQYF.

The chain has TRBV15 and TRBJ2-3; a possible D gene is TRBD2 (5 bases). Germline V lookup: CDR1 LNHNV, CDR2 YYDKDF (reference sequence). The CDR3 loop spans 14 amino acids. V gave up 1 base and J gave up 2 bases, with 7 bases separating them. The CDR3 here is CATSRGGYTDTQYF. CDR3 nucleotide sequence: TGTGCCACCAGCAGAGGAGGGTACACAGATACGCAGTATTTT.

Only a few counts were recorded for this clone. This chain joins TRBV5-8 and TRBJ2-7; TRBD1 agrees at 9 bases. The V and J ends lost 9 bases and 3 bases, in that order; junction bases with no gene match: 13. CDR1 and CDR2 from the germline V gene are SGHTS and YDEGEE. The CDR3 length is 15 residues. CDR3: CATFTPGQGLYEQYF. The CDR3 DNA reads TGTGCCACCTTTACACCGGGACAGGGACTCTACGAGCAGTACTTC.

The V call is TRBV5-1, the J call TRBJ2-4; perhaps TRBD2 as D (6 bases). Per germline, CDR1 SGHRS and CDR2 YFSETQ. The V end was cut by 0 bases, the J end by 8 bases, with 12 bases between. The CDR3 runs to 14 residues. CDR3 residues: CASSLERDWDIQYF. For the CDR3, the DNA is TGCGCCAGCAGCTTGGAACGGGACTGGGACATTCAGTACTTC. Full variable domain (missing parts from reference TRBV5-1 and TRBJ2-4): KAGVTQTPRYLIKTRGQQVTLSCSPISGHRSVSWYQQTPGQGLQFLFEYFSETQRNKGNFPGRFSGRQFSNSRSEMNVSTLELGDSALYLCASSLERDWDIQYFGAGTRLSVL.